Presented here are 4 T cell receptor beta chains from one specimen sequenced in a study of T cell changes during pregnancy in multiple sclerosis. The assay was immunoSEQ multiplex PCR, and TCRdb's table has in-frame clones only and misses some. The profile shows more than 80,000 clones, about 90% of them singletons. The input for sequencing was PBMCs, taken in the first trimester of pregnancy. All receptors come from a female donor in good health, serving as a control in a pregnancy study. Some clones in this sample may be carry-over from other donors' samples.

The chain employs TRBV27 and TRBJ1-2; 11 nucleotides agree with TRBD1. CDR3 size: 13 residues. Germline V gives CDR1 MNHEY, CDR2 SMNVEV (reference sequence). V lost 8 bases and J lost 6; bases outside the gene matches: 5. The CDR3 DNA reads TGTGCCAGCGGACAGGGGGCGCCCGATGGCTACACCTTC. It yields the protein CASGQGAPDGYTF.

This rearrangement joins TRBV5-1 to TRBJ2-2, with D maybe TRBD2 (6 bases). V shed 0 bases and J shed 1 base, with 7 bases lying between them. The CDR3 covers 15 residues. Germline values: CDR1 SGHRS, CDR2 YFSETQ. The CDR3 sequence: CASSLAGENTGELFF. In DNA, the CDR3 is TGCGCCAGCAGCTTGGCGGGGGAGAACACCGGGGAGCTGTTTTTT.

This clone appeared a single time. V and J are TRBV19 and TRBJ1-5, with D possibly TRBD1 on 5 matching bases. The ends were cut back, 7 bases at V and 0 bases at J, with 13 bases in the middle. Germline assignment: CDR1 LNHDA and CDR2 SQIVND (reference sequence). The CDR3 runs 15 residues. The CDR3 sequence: CASTPQGPSNQPQHF. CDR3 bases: TGTGCCAGTACCCCCCAGGGTCCTAGCAATCAGCCCCAGCATTTT.

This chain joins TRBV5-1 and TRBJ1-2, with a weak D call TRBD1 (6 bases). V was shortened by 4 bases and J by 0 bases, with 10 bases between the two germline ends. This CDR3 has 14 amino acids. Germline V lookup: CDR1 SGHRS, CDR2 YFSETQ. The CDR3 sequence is CASSVDSPNYGYTF. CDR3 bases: TGCGCCAGCAGCGTGGACAGTCCTAACTATGGCTACACCTTC.